The 5 T cell receptor beta chains listed next were all sequenced from one sample in a study of breast tumors, draining lymph nodes, adjacent tissues. One entry per CDR3 protein results from TCRdb running MiXCR on the multiplex PCR reads. Of 190,000 or so distinct CDR3 sequences listed, roughly 31% are singletons. The lymph nodes were axillary draining lymph nodes from breast cancer patients. Source material: axillary lymph node tissue. Receptors originate from a female donor with breast cancer. Some clones in this sample may be carry-over from other donors' samples.

This clonotype was picked up many times. This CDR3 reads CSACPSGRADTQYF. In nucleotides, the CDR3 is TGCAGTGCTTGCCCTAGCGGGAGGGCAGATACGCAGTATTTT. The chain uses TRBV20-1 and TRBJ2-3; 12 positions agree with TRBD2. J was trimmed by 4 bases and V by 5 bases; bases with no gene match: 4. CDR1 is DFQATT and CDR2 is SNEGSKA in the germline V gene (reference sequence). This CDR3 is built from 14 residues.

This clonotype was counted between two and nine times. The rearrangement uses TRBV18 and TRBJ1-5; maybe TRBD1 (5 bases). The germline V and J ends were trimmed by 6 bases and 6 bases, with 15 bases remaining between them. CDR1 is KGHSH and CDR2 is LQKENI in the germline V gene. The CDR3 runs to 14 residues. The CDR3 nucleotides read TGTGCCAGCTCCCCCGGGGGAGGGGTTCAGCCCCAGCATTTT. Translated: CASSPGGGVQPQHF.

The genes are TRBV7-9 and TRBJ2-3; a weak D match, TRBD2 (5 bases). The CDR3 has 13 amino acids. V lost 4 bases to trimming and J lost 2 bases, with 7 bases between them. Germline values: CDR1 SEHNR, CDR2 FQNEAQ (reference sequence). The CDR3 coding sequence is TGTGCCAGCAGCTCACTAGTCACAGATACGCAGTATTTT. This sequence encodes CASSSLVTDTQYF.

Note on this clonotype: The missing conserved phenylalanine or tryptophan at the end of this CDR3 makes a read error likely. The rearrangement links TRBV6-1 to TRBJ2-3; 8 nucleotides align to TRBD2. The germline V gene has CDR1 MNHNS and CDR2 SASEGT. Trimming removed 4 bases from V and 5 bases from J; junction bases left unmatched: 8. The CDR3 sequence is 15 residues long. Here the CDR3 reads CASSARAGVKDTQYL. The DNA of the CDR3 is TGTGCCAGCAGTGCGCGAGCGGGGGTTAAAGATACGCAGTATTTG.

This clonotype has just a few counts. One end of the junction varies from germline; a read error may be responsible. The rearrangement links TRBV6-5 to TRBJ1-6; D possibly corresponds to TRBD1 (6 bases). Germline V gives CDR1 MNHEY, CDR2 SVGAGI. The CDR3 runs 15 residues. In nucleotides, the CDR3 is TGTGCCAGCAGTCACTCCAACAGGGATAATTCACCCCTCCACTTT. Its translation: CASSHSNRDNSPLHF.